The source of this T cell receptor beta chain is a study of T cell clonotyping in hematopoietic cell transplantation. Study-wide background: Pretransplant recipient samples were taken after cytoreduction.

Overall study findings and caveats: Without cell sorting, CD4 versus CD8 contributions remain unresolved.

Data came from immunoSEQ multiplex PCR; TCRdb stores just in-frame clones and leaves some out. Of about 27,000 clones listed, 60% to 75% are singletons. This CDR3 contains 14 residues. Trimming took 0 bases from V and 5 from J, leaving 11 bases between them. In germline, CDR1 is SEHNR, CDR2 FQNEAQ (reference sequence). On this clone: The antigen is undetermined.

Documented time point: recipient sample about 28 days before transplant, after cytoreduction. Recipients were bled about 28 days pretransplant and at posttransplant days 30, 100, 180. The chain employs TRBV7-9 and TRBJ2-7, with D possibly TRBD1 on 6 matching bases. This material consisted of peripheral blood mononuclear cells, taken before stem cell transplant. This TCR was recovered from a man aged 45-65 years with myelodysplastic syndrome. Some clones in this sample may be carry-over from other donors' samples. The CDR3 spells CASSLARGGNEQYF. The CDR3 nucleotides are TGTGCCAGCAGCTTAGCGCGAGGGGGTAACGAGCAGTACTTC.